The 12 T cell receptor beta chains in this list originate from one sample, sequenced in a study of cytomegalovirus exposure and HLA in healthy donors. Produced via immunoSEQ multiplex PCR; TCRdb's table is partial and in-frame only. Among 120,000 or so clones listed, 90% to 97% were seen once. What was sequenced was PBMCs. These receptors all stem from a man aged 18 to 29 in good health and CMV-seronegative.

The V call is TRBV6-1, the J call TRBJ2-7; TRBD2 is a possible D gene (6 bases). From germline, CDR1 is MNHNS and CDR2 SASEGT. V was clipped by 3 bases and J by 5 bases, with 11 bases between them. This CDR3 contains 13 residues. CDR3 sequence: CASSDLARNEQYF. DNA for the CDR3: TGTGCCAGCAGTGACCTAGCGAGGAACGAGCAGTACTTC.

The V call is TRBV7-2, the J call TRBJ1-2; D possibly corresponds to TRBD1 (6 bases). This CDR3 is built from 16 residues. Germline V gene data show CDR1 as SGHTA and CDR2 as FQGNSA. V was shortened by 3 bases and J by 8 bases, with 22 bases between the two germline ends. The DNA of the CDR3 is TGTGCCAGCAGCTTCGGGGGGCCAACCAACCCCTACGGCTACACCTTC. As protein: CASSFGGPTNPYGYTF.

Written as DNA, the CDR3 is TGTGCCATCAGTCGACAGGCGAACACTGAAGCTTTCTTT. Its protein product is CAISRQANTEAFF. The chain links TRBV10-3 to TRBJ1-1; possible D gene TRBD1, 6 bases. CDR3 size: 13 residues. Trimming stripped 5 bases from V and 1 base from J, with 8 bases between. Germline loops: CDR1 ENHRY, CDR2 SYGVKD.

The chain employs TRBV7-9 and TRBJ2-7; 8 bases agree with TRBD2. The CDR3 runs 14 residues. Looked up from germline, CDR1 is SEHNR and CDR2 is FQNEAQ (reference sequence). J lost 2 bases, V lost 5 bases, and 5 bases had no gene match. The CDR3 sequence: CASSHRGGPYEQYF. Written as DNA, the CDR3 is TGTGCCAGCAGCCACCGCGGGGGGCCCTACGAGCAGTACTTC.

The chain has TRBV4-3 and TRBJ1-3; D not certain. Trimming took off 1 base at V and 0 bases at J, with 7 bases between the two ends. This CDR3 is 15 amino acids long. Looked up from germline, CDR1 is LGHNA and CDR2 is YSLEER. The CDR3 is CASSQAVASGNTIYF. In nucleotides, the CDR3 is TGCGCCAGCAGCCAAGCAGTTGCCTCTGGAAACACCATATATTTT.

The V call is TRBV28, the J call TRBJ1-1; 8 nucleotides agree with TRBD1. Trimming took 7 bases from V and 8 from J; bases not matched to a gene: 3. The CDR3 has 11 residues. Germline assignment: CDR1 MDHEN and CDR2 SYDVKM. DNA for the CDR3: TGTGCCAGCACCCGGGACAGGGAAGCTTTCTTT. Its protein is CASTRDREAFF.

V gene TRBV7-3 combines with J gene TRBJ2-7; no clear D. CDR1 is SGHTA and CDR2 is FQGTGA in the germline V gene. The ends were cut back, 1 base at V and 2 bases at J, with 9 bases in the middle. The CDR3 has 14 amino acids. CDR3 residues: CASSLMLGAYEQYF. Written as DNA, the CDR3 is TGTGCCAGCAGCTTAATGTTAGGAGCCTACGAGCAGTACTTC.

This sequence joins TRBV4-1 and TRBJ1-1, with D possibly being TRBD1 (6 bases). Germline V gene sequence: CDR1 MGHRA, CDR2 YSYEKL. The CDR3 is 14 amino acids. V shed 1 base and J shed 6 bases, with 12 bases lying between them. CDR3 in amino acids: CASSQVQGLAEAFF. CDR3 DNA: TGCGCCAGCAGCCAAGTCCAGGGGTTGGCTGAAGCTTTCTTT.

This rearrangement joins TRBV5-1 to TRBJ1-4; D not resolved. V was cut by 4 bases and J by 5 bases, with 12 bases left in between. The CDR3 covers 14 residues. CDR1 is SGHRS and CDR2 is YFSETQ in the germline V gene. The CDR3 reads CASSAGKGNEKLFF. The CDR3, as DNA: TGCGCCAGCAGCGCGGGTAAGGGCAATGAAAAACTGTTTTTT. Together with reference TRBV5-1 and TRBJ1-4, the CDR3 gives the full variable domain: KAGVTQTPRYLIKTRGQQVTLSCSPISGHRSVSWYQQTPGQGLQFLFEYFSETQRNKGNFPGRFSGRQFSNSRSEMNVSTLELGDSALYLCASSAGKGNEKLFFGSGTQLSVL.

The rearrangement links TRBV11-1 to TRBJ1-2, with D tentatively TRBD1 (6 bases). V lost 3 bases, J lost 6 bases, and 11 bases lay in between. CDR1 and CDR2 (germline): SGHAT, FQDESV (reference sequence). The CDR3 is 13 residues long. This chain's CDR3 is CASSFRTAHGYTF. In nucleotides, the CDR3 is TGTGCCAGCAGCTTCCGGACAGCCCATGGCTACACCTTC. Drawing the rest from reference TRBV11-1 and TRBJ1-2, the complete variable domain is EAEVAQSPRYKITEKSQAVAFWCDPISGHATLYWYRQILGQGPELLVQFQDESVVDDSQLPKDRFSAERLKGVDSTLKIQPAELGDSAMYLCASSFRTAHGYTFGSGTRLTVV.

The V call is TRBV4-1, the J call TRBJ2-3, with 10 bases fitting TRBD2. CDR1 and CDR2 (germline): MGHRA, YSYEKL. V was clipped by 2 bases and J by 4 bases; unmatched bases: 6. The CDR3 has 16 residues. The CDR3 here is CASSQKWLAGADTQYF. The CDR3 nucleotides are TGCGCCAGCAGCCAAAAGTGGCTAGCGGGAGCAGATACGCAGTATTTT.

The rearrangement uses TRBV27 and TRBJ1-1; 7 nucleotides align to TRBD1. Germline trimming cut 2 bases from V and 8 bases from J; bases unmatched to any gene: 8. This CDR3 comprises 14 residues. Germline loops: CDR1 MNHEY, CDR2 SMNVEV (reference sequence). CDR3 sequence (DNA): TGTGCCAGCAGTTTAGCCAGGGGGTTCCCCGAAGCTTTCTTT. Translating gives CASSLARGFPEAFF.